Listed below are T cell receptor beta chains from one sample, sequenced in a study of T cells expressing NK-cell markers. TCRdb reprocessed the 5' RACE reads, with one entry per CDR3 protein and no DNA. This repertoire includes 150,000 to 180,000 distinct CDR3 sequences. The sample consisted of blood T cells: a sorted CD56 or NKG2C T cell subset, CD4+ or CD8+ T cells, or bulk PBMC T cells (not recorded which). These receptors all stem from a woman between 45 and 60 years old in good health. CDR3s include the opening cysteine and the closing phenylalanine or tryptophan.

V	J	length	CDR3
TRBV20-1	TRBJ2-5	14	CSAAYLQGQETQYF
TRBV5-1	TRBJ2-4	14	CASSMGTRRVFQYF
TRBV2	TRBJ2-1	15	CASRVTSGRAGEQFF
TRBV14	TRBJ2-1	15	CASSQGRGPFREQFF
TRBV12-3/TRBV12-4	TRBJ2-3	22	CASSLDEPGVRWKREPGDTQYF
TRBV7-9	TRBJ1-2	14	CASSLAAGGYGYTF
TRBV7-6	TRBJ2-5	14	CASSPRAEQETQYF
TRBV7-8	TRBJ2-1	14	CASSLSPVLNEQIF
TRBV19	TRBJ1-3	14	CASTAGGSGNTIYF
TRBV2	TRBJ2-3	17	CARQELAGDVGTDTQYF
TRBV11-3	TRBJ2-1	15	CASSSLGSGADEQFF
TRBV11-3	TRBJ1-4	14	CASSLVDATGKLFF
TRBV7-8	TRBJ2-1	18	CASSLVSAADQLYNEQFF
TRBV25-1	TRBJ2-5	12	CASSDPPETQYF
TRBV12-3/TRBV12-4	TRBJ2-1	15	CASSLGGAGDNEQFF
TRBV6-5	TRBJ1-5	16	CASSSAWDGYNQPQHF
TRBV7-8	TRBJ1-5	20	CASSLERDRGWQPGNQPQHF
TRBV18	TRBJ2-1	13	CASLDETYNEQFF
TRBV6-6	TRBJ2-7	12	CASSSGAPEQYF
TRBV19	TRBJ1-1	16	CVSSARDRGKNTEAFF
TRBV2	TRBJ2-7	14	CASDPTPGADEQYF
TRBV27	TRBJ2-3	13	CASGGLAGVTQYF
TRBV11-3	TRBJ2-1	20	CASSHRGRQITLGRDNEQFF
TRBV2	TRBJ2-1	15	CASSARDPRDNEQFF
TRBV7-6	TRBJ2-2	14	CASSSGLAVGELFF
TRBV15	TRBJ1-5	12	CATSSGYQPQHF
TRBV27	TRBJ1-5	16	CASSSAGQGPNQPQHF
TRBV20-1	TRBJ1-1	15	CSAPPFRGRVDEAFF
TRBV5-6	TRBJ1-2	14	CASSLGTDSYGYTF
TRBV27	TRBJ2-1	12	CASGQGGPEQFF
TRBV3-1	TRBJ2-3	14	CASSQPGFTDTQYF
TRBV4-1	TRBJ2-1	14	CASSQGMGKGEQFF
TRBV9	TRBJ2-2	16	CASSIWTGTTAGELFF
TRBV5-1	TRBJ2-3	15	CASSSGTLSTDTQYF
TRBV3-1	TRBJ1-1	15	CASSQDFSGELGAFF
TRBV29-1	TRBJ2-1	16	CSFLGTTSGNYNEQFF
TRBV11-2	TRBJ1-2	14	CASSFGEMWENYTF
TRBV12-3/TRBV12-4	TRBJ2-3	17	CASSLAGTVVFGDTQYF
TRBV29-1	TRBJ1-2	16	CSVEDPMEGGNYGYTF
TRBV10-3	TRBJ2-1	16	CAISGSRGLASDEQFF
TRBV27	TRBJ2-7	15	CASSLGGASSYEQYF
TRBV6-2/TRBV6-3	TRBJ2-1	16	CASSYGARAQYNEQFF